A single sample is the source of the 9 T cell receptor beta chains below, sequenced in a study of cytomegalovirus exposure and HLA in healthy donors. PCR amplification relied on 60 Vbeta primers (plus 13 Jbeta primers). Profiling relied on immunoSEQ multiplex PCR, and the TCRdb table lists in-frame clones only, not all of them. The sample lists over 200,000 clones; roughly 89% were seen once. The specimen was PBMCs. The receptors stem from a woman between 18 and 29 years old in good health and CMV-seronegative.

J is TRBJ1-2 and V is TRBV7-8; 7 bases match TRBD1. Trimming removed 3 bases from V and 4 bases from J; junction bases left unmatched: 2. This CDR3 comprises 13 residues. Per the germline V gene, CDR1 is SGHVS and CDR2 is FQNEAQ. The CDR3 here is CASSFRDSYGYTF. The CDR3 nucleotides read TGTGCCAGCAGCTTTCGGGACAGCTATGGCTACACCTTC.

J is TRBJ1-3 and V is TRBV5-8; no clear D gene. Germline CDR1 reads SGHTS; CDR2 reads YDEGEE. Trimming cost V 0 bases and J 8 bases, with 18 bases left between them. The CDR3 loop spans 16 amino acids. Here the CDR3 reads CASSLGRGVPRDTIYF. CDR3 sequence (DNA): TGTGCCAGCAGCTTGGGCCGGGGAGTTCCTCGTGACACCATATATTTT.

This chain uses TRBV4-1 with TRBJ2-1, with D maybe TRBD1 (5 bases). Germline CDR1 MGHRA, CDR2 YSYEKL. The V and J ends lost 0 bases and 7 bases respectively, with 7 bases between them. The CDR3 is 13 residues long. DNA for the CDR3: TGCGCCAGCAGCCAAGACCACAGGAATGAGCAGTTCTTC. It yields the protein CASSQDHRNEQFF.

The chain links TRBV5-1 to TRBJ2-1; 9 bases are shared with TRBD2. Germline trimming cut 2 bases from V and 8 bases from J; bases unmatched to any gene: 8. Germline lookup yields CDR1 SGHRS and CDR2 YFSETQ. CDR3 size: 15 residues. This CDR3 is CASSFFAGGPDEQFF. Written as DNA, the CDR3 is TGCGCCAGCAGCTTCTTCGCGGGGGGGCCCGATGAGCAGTTCTTC.

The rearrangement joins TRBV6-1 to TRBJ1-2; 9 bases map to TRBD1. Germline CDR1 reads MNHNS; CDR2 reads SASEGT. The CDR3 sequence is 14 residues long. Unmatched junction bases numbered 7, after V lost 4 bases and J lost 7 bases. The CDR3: CASSAGQGRGGYTF. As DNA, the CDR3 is TGTGCCAGCAGTGCCGGACAGGGGAGAGGTGGCTACACCTTC.

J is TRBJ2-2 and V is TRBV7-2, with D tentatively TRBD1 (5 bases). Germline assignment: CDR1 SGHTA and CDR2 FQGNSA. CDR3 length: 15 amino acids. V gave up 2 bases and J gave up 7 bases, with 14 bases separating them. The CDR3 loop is CASSLLAQANGELFF. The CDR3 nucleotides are TGTGCCAGCAGCTTATTAGCACAGGCGAACGGGGAGCTGTTTTTT.

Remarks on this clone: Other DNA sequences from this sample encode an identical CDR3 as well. Written as DNA, the CDR3 is TGCAGCGTTCGTTCTGGGGCCAACGTCCTGACTTTC. This translates into CSVRSGANVLTF. The chain joins TRBV29-1 to TRBJ2-6; D is unresolved. The CDR3 is 12 amino acids. The V end lost 5 bases, the J end lost 1 base, and 3 bases lay between the germline ends. Germline V lookup: CDR1 SQVTM, CDR2 ANQGSEA.

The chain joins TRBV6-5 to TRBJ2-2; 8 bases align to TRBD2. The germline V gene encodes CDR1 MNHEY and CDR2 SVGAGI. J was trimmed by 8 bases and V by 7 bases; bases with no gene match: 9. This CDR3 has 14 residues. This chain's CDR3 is CASTNGLASGELFF. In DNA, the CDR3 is TGTGCCAGCACTAACGGACTAGCCTCGGGGGAGCTGTTTTTT.

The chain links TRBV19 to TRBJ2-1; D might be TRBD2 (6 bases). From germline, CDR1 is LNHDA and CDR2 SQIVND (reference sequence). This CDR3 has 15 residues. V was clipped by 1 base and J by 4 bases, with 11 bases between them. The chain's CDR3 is CASSIVPGEYNEQFF. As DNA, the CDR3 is TGTGCCAGTAGTATAGTTCCGGGGGAGTACAATGAGCAGTTCTTC.